These 30 T cell receptor beta chains came from one sample sequenced in a study of cytomegalovirus exposure and HLA in healthy donors (dated by TCRdb to about 2017). The library was obtained by the immunoSEQ multiplex PCR assay. Imported from immuneACCESS, the table was reduced by TCRdb to in-frame sequences with V and J called. These copies leave out some clones; in studies compared against another copy, an unresolved V gene accounts for under half, and the cause of the remainder is not known. The sample table records 160,000 or so clones; approximately 80% of these occur just once. About 2% of the sample comes from the top ten. The material sequenced was PBMCs. Every receptor here comes from a man aged 25 to 45 in good health and CMV-seropositive.

V usage is TRBV25-1 and J usage is TRBJ2-5; D gene unclear. CDR1 and CDR2 from the germline V gene are MGHDK and SYGVNS. The CDR3 runs to 14 residues. Trimming cost V 1 base and J 2 bases, with 8 bases left between them. CDR3 DNA: TGTGCCAGCAGTGAATTGGGCAGACAAGAGACCCAGTACTTC. Amino acid sequence: CASSELGRQETQYF. Based on the CDR3 plus reference TRBV25-1 and TRBJ2-5, the full variable domain is EADIYQTPRYLVIGTGKKITLECSQTMGHDKMYWYQQDPGMELHLIHYSYGVNSTEKGDLSSESTVSRIRTEHFPLTLESARPSHTSQYLCASSELGRQETQYFGPGTRLLVL.

This chain joins TRBV11-2 and TRBJ1-6; 7 positions match TRBD1. The trim removed 0 bases at V and 7 bases at J, leaving 9 bases unmatched. Germline V gives CDR1 SGHAT, CDR2 FQNNGV. The CDR3 extends over 17 amino acids. The CDR3 reads CASSLDRPGQRNSPLHF. In nucleotides, the CDR3 is TGTGCCAGCAGCTTAGATCGACCGGGACAGAGGAATTCACCCCTCCACTTT. The full variable domain, its missing parts supplied by reference TRBV11-2 and TRBJ1-6, is EAGVAQSPRYKIIEKRQSVAFWCNPISGHATLYWYQQILGQGPKLLIQFQNNGVVDDSQLPKDRFSAERLKGVDSTLKIQPAKLEDSAVYLCASSLDRPGQRNSPLHFGNGTRLTVT.

This chain joins TRBV6-1 and TRBJ1-5; D is possibly TRBD1 (6 bases). Germline V gene data show CDR1 as MNHNS and CDR2 as SASEGT. Between the trimmed V and J ends, which lost 6 bases and 0 bases, there was a span of 6 bases. This CDR3 spans 13 amino acids. CDR3 region: CASRTGSNQPQHF. The CDR3 DNA follows: TGTGCCAGCAGGACAGGTAGCAATCAGCCCCAGCATTTT.

This chain connects TRBV21-1 to TRBJ1-1. TRBV21-1 is recorded as a pseudogene. CDR3 length equals 18 residues. The CDR3 DNA reads as TGTGCCAGCAGCAAAGAGGAGGGGAGTGATCCTATGAACACTGAAGCTTTCTTT. Protein: CASSKEEGSDPMNTEAFF.

CDR3 sequence (DNA): TGTGCCAGCAGCTTGCAGGATGGAAACACCATATATTTT. This codes for CASSLQDGNTIYF. The V gene is TRBV7-2, the J gene TRBJ1-3; D not certain. The CDR3 runs to 13 residues. V was clipped by 3 bases and J by 3 bases, with 6 bases between them. From germline, CDR1 is SGHTA and CDR2 FQGNSA.

The chain employs TRBV1 and TRBJ2-1; the table's D gene call, TRBD2, was not cross checked with the DNA. TRBV1 is termed a pseudogene. The CDR3 is 19 residues long. The CDR3 sequence is CTSSQTPRLAGGLNDEQFF. The CDR3 DNA follows: TGCACCAGCAGCCAAACCCCCCGACTAGCGGGGGGGCTAAACGATGAGCAGTTCTTC.

The V gene is TRBV9, the J gene TRBJ2-1, with 9 bases lining up with TRBD2. This CDR3 has 14 residues. The germline V gene has CDR1 SGDLS and CDR2 YYNGEE. V shed 3 bases and J 3 bases; nucleotides not matched to a gene: 1. The CDR3 DNA reads as TGTGCCAGCAGCGGTAGCGGGGGCTACAATGAGCAGTTCTTC. Its protein product is CASSGSGGYNEQFF.

In DNA, the CDR3 is TGTGCCAGCAGTGACTATGTAGCGGGGGGGCGGGAGACCCAGTACTTC. This gives the protein CASSDYVAGGRETQYF. The chain is built from TRBV6-1 and TRBJ2-5; 11 bases match TRBD2. The CDR3 contains 16 residues. The V and J ends lost 3 bases and 5 bases, in that order; junction bases with no gene match: 8. Per the germline V gene, CDR1 is MNHNS and CDR2 is SASEGT.

The chain has TRBV7-9 and TRBJ2-3, with TRBD1 matching 9 bases. CDR1 is SEHNR, CDR2 FQNEAQ, per germline (reference sequence). The CDR3 contains 15 residues. The V gene end was trimmed by 4 bases and the J gene end by 2 bases; junction bases not matched to a gene: 4. CDR3: CASSSRDRVTDTQYF. As DNA, the CDR3 is TGTGCCAGCAGCTCTCGGGACAGGGTCACAGATACGCAGTATTTT.

The V and J genes are TRBV4-3 and TRBJ1-1; D may be TRBD1 (5 bases). Germline CDR1 and CDR2: LGHNA and YSLEER. The CDR3 is 15 amino acids. V lost 1 base, J lost 0 bases, and 9 bases lay in between. The CDR3 DNA reads TGCGCCAGCAGCCAAGTAACAGGTTTGAACACTGAAGCTTTCTTT. Its protein product is CASSQVTGLNTEAFF.

This chain links TRBV11-1 with TRBJ2-7; tentatively, D is TRBD1 (6 bases). The CDR3 spans 16 residues. Trimming removed 5 bases at V and 0 bases at J, with 17 bases between. Germline V lookup: CDR1 SGHAT, CDR2 FQDESV (reference sequence). This CDR3 is CASSRTQGRSSYEQYF. In nucleotides, the CDR3 is TGTGCCAGCAGCCGCACACAGGGACGAAGCTCCTACGAGCAGTACTTC. Full variable domain (outside the CDR3, taken from reference TRBV11-1 and TRBJ2-7): EAEVAQSPRYKITEKSQAVAFWCDPISGHATLYWYRQILGQGPELLVQFQDESVVDDSQLPKDRFSAERLKGVDSTLKIQPAELGDSAMYLCASSRTQGRSSYEQYFGPGTRLTVT.

This rearrangement joins TRBV4-1 to TRBJ2-2, with D perhaps matching TRBD2 (6 bases). Trimming took 4 bases from V and 5 from J, leaving 11 bases between them. The CDR3 totals 14 residues. From germline, CDR1 is MGHRA and CDR2 YSYEKL. CDR3 in DNA: TGCGCCAGCAGCCGACTAGTACGGACCGGGGAGCTGTTTTTT. Its protein product is CASSRLVRTGELFF.

The chain is built from TRBV5-1 and TRBJ2-2; TRBD2 agrees at 9 bases. Germline CDR1 is SGHRS and CDR2 is YFSETQ. The CDR3 extends over 17 amino acids. The junction had 8 bases not matched to a gene; V was cut back by 1 base and J by 4 bases. CDR3 DNA sequence: TGCGCCAGCAGCTTGCCGGTAGCGGGGGTAGTCACCGGGGAGCTGTTTTTT. Translation: CASSLPVAGVVTGELFF.

This clone was recorded once. J is TRBJ1-4 and V is TRBV5-1; D gene ambiguous. CDR1 is SGHRS and CDR2 is YFSETQ in the germline V gene. The CDR3 runs 17 residues. Trimming shortened V by 4 bases and J by 0 bases, and 16 bases separated the two germline ends. For the CDR3, the DNA is TGCGCCAGCAGCCCAAGTGAGACGGGGACAACTAATGAAAAACTGTTTTTT. It specifies CASSPSETGTTNEKLFF. The whole variable domain, filled in from reference TRBV5-1 and TRBJ1-4, reads KAGVTQTPRYLIKTRGQQVTLSCSPISGHRSVSWYQQTPGQGLQFLFEYFSETQRNKGNFPGRFSGRQFSNSRSEMNVSTLELGDSALYLCASSPSETGTTNEKLFFGSGTQLSVL.

The chain has TRBV27 and TRBJ2-7; possible D gene TRBD1, 5 bases. The CDR3 extends over 14 amino acids. Trimming pared 3 bases from V and 0 bases from J, leaving 9 bases between. From germline, CDR1 is MNHEY and CDR2 SMNVEV (reference sequence). The CDR3 loop is CASSLYQGSYEQYF. Written as DNA, the CDR3 is TGTGCCAGCAGTTTGTACCAGGGCTCCTACGAGCAGTACTTC.

This clone is a singleton in its sample. The chain uses TRBV4-3 and TRBJ2-1; TRBD2 is a possible D gene (5 bases). Trimming removed 0 bases from V and 15 bases from J, with 18 bases in between. The CDR3 sequence is 14 residues long. From germline, CDR1 is LGHNA and CDR2 YSLEER. The CDR3 is CASSQEKAGLALFF. The DNA for the CDR3 is TGCGCCAGCAGCCAAGAGAAGGCGGGTCTAGCCCTGTTCTTC.

V gene TRBV7-2 combines with J gene TRBJ2-2; 12 bases fit TRBD2. V shed 4 bases, J shed 6 bases, and the junction held 12 bases outside the gene matches. Germline V lookup: CDR1 SGHTA, CDR2 FQGNSA. CDR3 length equals 18 residues. The CDR3 nucleotides are TGTGCCAGCAGCTGGACTCACCCTAGCGGGGGGGTGGCCGGGGAGCTGTTTTTT. Amino acids: CASSWTHPSGGVAGELFF.

In its sample, this clone was seen once. The chain joins TRBV28 to TRBJ1-2; 9 bases map to TRBD1. J lost 5 bases, V lost 7 bases, and 11 bases had no gene match. This CDR3 region has 15 residues. Germline CDR1 is MDHEN and CDR2 is SYDVKM. The CDR3 here is CASTPQGQGWYGYTF. The CDR3 DNA reads as TGTGCCAGCACCCCCCAGGGACAGGGATGGTATGGCTACACCTTC.

This clone turned up a few times. This chain joins TRBV7-3 and TRBJ2-2; 7 nucleotides match TRBD2. From germline, CDR1 is SGHTA and CDR2 FQGTGA. V shed 5 bases and J 6 bases; nucleotides not matched to a gene: 6. The CDR3 contains 14 residues. The CDR3 bases are TGTGCCAGCAGCCCCCAGGGAGGGGCCGGGGAGCTGTTTTTT. Protein sequence: CASSPQGGAGELFF. The whole variable domain, filled in from reference TRBV7-3 and TRBJ2-2, reads GAGVSQTPSNKVTEKGKYVELRCDPISGHTALYWYRQSLGQGPEFLIYFQGTGAADDSGLPNDRFFAVRPEGSVSTLKIQRTERGDSAVYLCASSPQGGAGELFFGEGSRLTVL.

The chain joins TRBV5-1 to TRBJ1-1, with D possibly matching TRBD1 (5 bases). There are 14 residues in the CDR3. The V gene lost 1 base and the J gene lost 8 bases, with 15 bases spanning the gap. Germline loops: CDR1 SGHRS, CDR2 YFSETQ. CDR3 sequence reads: CASSLQGAGEEAFF. CDR3 bases: TGCGCCAGCAGCTTGCAGGGCGCGGGGGAAGAAGCTTTCTTT. Full variable domain (rest looked up from reference TRBV5-1 and TRBJ1-1): KAGVTQTPRYLIKTRGQQVTLSCSPISGHRSVSWYQQTPGQGLQFLFEYFSETQRNKGNFPGRFSGRQFSNSRSEMNVSTLELGDSALYLCASSLQGAGEEAFFGQGTRLTVV.

This chain joins TRBV21-1 and TRBJ1-2; the tabulated D call, TRBD1, remains unverified against the DNA. TRBV21-1 is a known pseudogene. The CDR3 sequence is 14 residues long. The CDR3 spells CASSTEGTNYGYTF. The DNA of the CDR3 is TGTGCCAGCAGCACTGAAGGGACAAACTATGGCTACACCTTC.

In nucleotides, the CDR3 is TGTGCCAGTAGTATGCGGGGTTGGACTGAAGCTTTCTTT. Its protein product is CASSMRGWTEAFF. The J gene is TRBJ1-1, the V gene TRBV19; D unclear. Trimming shortened V by 3 bases and J by 5 bases, and 10 bases separated the two germline ends. Germline V lookup: CDR1 LNHDA, CDR2 SQIVND (reference sequence). This CDR3 is built from 13 residues.

The chain links TRBV19 to TRBJ1-4, with D maybe TRBD1 (5 bases). The V end was cut by 6 bases, the J end by 5 bases, with 13 bases between. CDR3 size: 14 residues. Germline values: CDR1 LNHDA, CDR2 SQIVND (reference sequence). This chain's CDR3 is CASSYGGVNEKLFF. CDR3 bases: TGTGCCAGTAGCTACGGAGGGGTAAATGAAAAACTGTTTTTT.

J is TRBJ1-2 and V is TRBV6-5, with a tentative D call TRBD1 (6 bases). Germline V gene sequence: CDR1 MNHEY, CDR2 SVGAGI. The CDR3 covers 14 residues. V lost 2 bases and J lost 7, with 14 bases in between. DNA for the CDR3: TGTGCCAGCAGTTACCTAAGGGGGGGCGCTGGCTACACCTTC. This sequence encodes CASSYLRGGAGYTF.

The V gene is TRBV10-3, the J gene TRBJ2-6, with D uncertain. V was pared by 4 bases and J by 4 bases, with 14 bases between. Germline V lookup: CDR1 ENHRY, CDR2 SYGVKD. The CDR3 consists of 16 residues. The CDR3 bases are TGTGCCATCAGTGGGCAGGAATTCACGGGGGCCAACGTCCTGACTTTC. The encoded protein is CAISGQEFTGANVLTF.

V gene TRBV7-2 combines with J gene TRBJ2-1; 12 bases line up with TRBD2. CDR3 length: 15 amino acids. After removal of 6 bases from V and 2 bases from J, the junction contained 2 bases not matched to a gene. In germline, CDR1 is SGHTA, CDR2 FQGNSA. Here the CDR3 reads CASSWTSGAYNEQFF. CDR3 in DNA: TGTGCCAGCAGTTGGACTAGCGGGGCCTACAATGAGCAGTTCTTC.

The V gene is TRBV6-5, the J gene TRBJ2-1; 9 nucleotides agree with TRBD2. Germline values: CDR1 MNHEY, CDR2 SVGAGI. The CDR3 spans 16 residues. J was trimmed by 1 base and V by 2 bases; bases with no gene match: 3. CDR3 in DNA: TGTGCCAGCAGTTACCAGGCGGGGGGGTCCTACAATGAGCAGTTCTTC. It specifies CASSYQAGGSYNEQFF.

The chain uses TRBV4-1 and TRBJ2-3, with 7 bases matching TRBD1. CDR1 and CDR2 from the germline V gene are MGHRA and YSYEKL. V dropped 0 bases and J dropped 2; count of bases not matched to a gene: 5. The CDR3 is made up of 16 amino acids. CDR3 nucleotide sequence: TGCGCCAGCAGCCAAGATCTTGGACAGGCCACAGATACGCAGTATTTT. Protein sequence: CASSQDLGQATDTQYF.

This rearrangement joins TRBV6-1 to TRBJ2-7; D call uncertain. Germline V gene data show CDR1 as MNHNS and CDR2 as SASEGT. The germline V and J ends were trimmed by 10 bases and 3 bases, with 16 bases remaining between them. The CDR3 has 13 residues. For the CDR3, the DNA is TGTGCCACTCATCTCCGGGTAAGCTACGAGCAGTACTTC. Translated: CATHLRVSYEQYF.

The chain links TRBV7-2 to TRBJ2-1; 7 bases map to TRBD2. The CDR3 consists of 16 residues. The ends lost 0 bases at V and 4 bases at J; junction bases unmatched: 6. Germline V gene sequence: CDR1 SGHTA, CDR2 FQGNSA. The CDR3 protein is CASSLAAGEGYNEQFF. CDR3 sequence (DNA): TGTGCCAGCAGCTTAGCCGCGGGGGAGGGATACAATGAGCAGTTCTTC. Together with reference TRBV7-2 and TRBJ2-1, the CDR3 gives the full variable domain: GAGVSQSPSNKVTEKGKDVELRCDPISGHTALYWYRQSLGQGLEFLIYFQGNSAPDKSGLPSDRFSAERTGGSVSTLTIQRTQQEDSAVYLCASSLAAGEGYNEQFFGPGTRLTVL.